This T cell receptor (beta chain) was recorded in a study of T cells in Graves' hyperthyroidism and ophthalmopathy. Study summary: Blood from the periphery was taken at initial diagnosis, before any treatment.

The TCR beta CDR3 regions underwent amplification using RNA transcripts as the source. During a first-round RT-PCR of the TCR CDR3, the HTBI primer set was used. TCRdb passed the multiplex PCR reads through MiXCR, listing each CDR3 protein once. The repertoire holds about 500,000 distinct CDR3 sequences, with 16% as singletons. This clonotype was counted between two and nine times. Germline CDR1 and CDR2: MRHNA and SNTAGT. The J segment lost 2 bases and the V segment lost 10 bases, leaving 1 base of the junction unmatched. This CDR3 is 13 amino acids long. The clonotype comes from a woman under 30 with Graves' hyperthyroidism. Input material: blood. The J gene is TRBJ2-3, the V gene TRBV6-4; TRBD2 agrees at 12 bases. The CDR3 reads CATSGGATDTQYF. CDR3 sequence (DNA): TGTGCCACTAGCGGGGGGGCCACAGATACGCAGTATTTT.